This T cell receptor (beta chain) is drawn from a study of cytomegalovirus exposure and HLA in healthy donors. Study-wide findings and caveats: When a later analysis was performed, an Asian-associated ancestry cluster reportedly had fewer N-insertions than the approximately 700-donor mean.

Primers: 60 Vbeta forward and 13 Jbeta reverse. Only in-frame clones appear in the TCRdb table, and some are missing; sequencing was by immunoSEQ multiplex PCR. The table records approximately 150,000 clones, approximately 71% of them present only once. CDR1 and CDR2 (germline): MNHEY, SMNVEV (reference sequence). The CDR3 runs to 14 residues. The V and J ends lost 4 bases and 5 bases, in that order; junction bases with no gene match: 7. A remark on this clone: No antigen is known for it.

This TCR came from a man aged 18 to 29 in good health and CMV-seropositive. V gene TRBV27 combines with J gene TRBJ2-7; 8 bases are a match to TRBD1. Sequencing input: PBMCs. For the CDR3, the DNA is TGTGCCAGCAGTTCCGGACAGGGCTTCGACGAGCAGTACTTC. This sequence encodes CASSSGQGFDEQYF.